This TCR beta chain was retrieved from a study of T cells after yellow fever vaccination. Study at large: Fractions of limited cellularity were prepared by means of SMART-Seq v4 Ultra Low Input.

The authors made TCR cDNA by 5'RACE template switching, adding a universal primer site and UMIs. TCRdb reprocessed the 5' RACE reads via MiXCR and lists one record per CDR3 protein. Among 300,000 or so distinct CDR3 sequences, 10% to 15% were seen once, and the ten largest hold about 0.51%. On this clonotype: As yet, its antigen is unknown.

Trimming left V 3 bases short and J 2 bases short, with 7 bases between. CDR1 and CDR2 from the germline V gene are DFQATT and SNEGSKA (reference sequence). The CDR3 is 12 residues long. Whole-study results and caveats: Contamination by abundant bulk-population clonotypes could be present in FACS-sorted repertoires. It was a small share of clonotypes that appeared in both CD4 and CD8 compartments.

This sample comprised CD4+ T cells sorted from PBMCs, obtained 45 days after the yellow fever booster vaccination. This receptor was taken from a man between 25 and 39 years old who received the YFV17D yellow fever vaccine. V gene TRBV20-1 combines with J gene TRBJ2-5, with D perhaps TRBD1 (5 bases). CDR3 region: CSASDRQETQYF. The DNA of the CDR3 is TGCAGTGCTAGTGACAGACAAGAGACCCAGTACTTC.